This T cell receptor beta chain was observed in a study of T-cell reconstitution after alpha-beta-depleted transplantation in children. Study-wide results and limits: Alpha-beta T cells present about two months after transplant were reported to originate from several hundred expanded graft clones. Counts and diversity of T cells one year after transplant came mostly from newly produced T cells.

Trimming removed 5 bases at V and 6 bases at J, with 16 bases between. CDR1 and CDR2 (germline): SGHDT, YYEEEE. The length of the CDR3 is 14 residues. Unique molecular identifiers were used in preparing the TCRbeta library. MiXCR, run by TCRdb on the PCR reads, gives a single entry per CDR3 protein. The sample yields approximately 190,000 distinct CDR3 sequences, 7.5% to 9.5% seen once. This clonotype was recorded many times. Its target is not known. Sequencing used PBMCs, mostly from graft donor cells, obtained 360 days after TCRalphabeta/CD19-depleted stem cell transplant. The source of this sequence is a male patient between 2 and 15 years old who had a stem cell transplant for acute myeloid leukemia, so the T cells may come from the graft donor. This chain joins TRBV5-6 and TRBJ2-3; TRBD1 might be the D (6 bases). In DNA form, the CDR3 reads TGTGCCAGCAGGTTGAGGTCAGGGGCGGATACGCAGTATTTT. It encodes CASRLRSGADTQYF. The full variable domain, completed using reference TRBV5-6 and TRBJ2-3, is DAGVTQSPTHLIKTRGQQVTLRCSPKSGHDTVSWYQQALGQGPQFIFQYYEEEERQRGNFPDRFSGHQFPNYSSELNVNALLLGDSALYLCASRLRSGADTQYFGPGTRLTVL.